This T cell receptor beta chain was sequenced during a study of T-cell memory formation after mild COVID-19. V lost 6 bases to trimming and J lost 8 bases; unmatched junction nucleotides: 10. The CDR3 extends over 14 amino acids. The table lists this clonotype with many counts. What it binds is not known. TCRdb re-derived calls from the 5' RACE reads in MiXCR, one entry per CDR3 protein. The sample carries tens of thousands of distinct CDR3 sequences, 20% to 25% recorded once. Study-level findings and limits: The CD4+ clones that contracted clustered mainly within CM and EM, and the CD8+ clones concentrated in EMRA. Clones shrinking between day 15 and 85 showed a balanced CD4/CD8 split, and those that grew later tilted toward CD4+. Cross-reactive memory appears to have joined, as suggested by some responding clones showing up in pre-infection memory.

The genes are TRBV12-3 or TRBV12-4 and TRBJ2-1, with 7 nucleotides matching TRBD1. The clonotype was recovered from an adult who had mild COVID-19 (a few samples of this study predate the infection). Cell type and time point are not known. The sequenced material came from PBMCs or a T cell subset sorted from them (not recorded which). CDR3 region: CASSPLTGAHEQFF. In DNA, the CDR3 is TGTGCCAGCAGCCCACTTACAGGGGCACATGAGCAGTTCTTC.